Included here is one T cell receptor (beta chain) sequence, with context. The antigen is undetermined. The PCR contained 60 Vbeta and 13 Jbeta primers. The data were produced by immunoSEQ multiplex PCR, yet TCRdb's version contains in-frame clones alone and is incomplete. This sample has fewer than 120,000 clones, with 65% to 80% found just once. This sample is drawn from a study of cytomegalovirus exposure and HLA in healthy donors. Study at large: HLA-typed donors contributed some 85 million unique TCRs, which were held in an early data release.

General study findings and limits: The dataset shows that most TCR sequences were rare, while some public TCRs occurred in many donors. Prediction of most subjects' HLA-A and HLA-B alleles by TCR beta sequences was reportedly accurate.

The sequenced sample consisted of PBMCs. This sequence was found in a man aged 25-45 years in good health and CMV-seropositive.

CDR3 sequence reads: CATSRQTTGNTIYF. The CDR3 DNA is TGTGCCACCAGCAGACAGACAACTGGAAACACCATATATTTT. The chain employs TRBV15 and TRBJ1-3, with no clear D. Germline loops: CDR1 LNHNV, CDR2 YYDKDF (reference sequence). CDR3 size: 14 residues. Trimming cost V 2 bases and J 2 bases, with 7 bases left between them.